This T cell receptor beta chain emerged from a study of post-analysis software for immune sequencing data. Study outcomes and limitations: Patients carried a handful of TRBV segments more frequently than controls did, and TRBV5-6, TRBV5-1 and TRBV20-1 were among them.

Built from TCR beta cDNA, the libraries had unique molecular identifiers in them. From around 0.96 to 9.9 million T cells, hundreds of thousands of cDNA molecules were obtained. TCRdb called the PCR reads again in MiXCR, with one record for every CDR3 protein. Here the sample spans some 890,000 distinct CDR3 sequences, about 50% being singletons. About this clonotype itself: What it binds is unknown.

CDR1 and CDR2 from the germline V gene are SQVTM and ANQGSEA. CDR3 length equals 14 residues. V lost 0 bases and J 0 bases, leaving 8 bases between the germline ends. Sequenced sample: blood. The receptor was derived from a girl between 10 and 17 years old with multiple sclerosis. J is TRBJ1-2 and V is TRBV29-1; D not resolved. DNA for the CDR3: TGCAGCGTTGAAGACAACGGGTCTAACTATGGCTACACCTTC. Translating gives CSVEDNGSNYGYTF. The whole variable domain, remainder taken from reference TRBV29-1 and TRBJ1-2, is SAVISQKPSRDICQRGTSLTIQCQVDSQVTMMFWYRQQPGQSLTLIATANQGSEATYESGFVIDKFPISRPNLTFSTLTVSNMSPEDSSIYLCSVEDNGSNYGYTFGSGTRLTVV.